Listed below are T cell receptor beta chains from one sample, sequenced in a study of early T cells in non-severe SARS-CoV-2 infection. TCRdb passed the 5' RACE reads through MiXCR, listing each CDR3 protein once. Among some 53,000 distinct CDR3 sequences listed, 8% to 10% were seen once. The sample taken for sequencing was whole blood. Source of these receptors: an adult who was a healthcare worker with PCR-confirmed SARS-CoV-2 infection or an uninfected control (not recorded which). CDR3s include the opening cysteine and the closing phenylalanine or tryptophan. D genes are given only for firm matches. Clone size is shown for a subset of rows, as once, few, many or a class of expanded clone.

size | J | D | V | DNA | CDR3
few | TRBJ2-7 | . | TRBV14 | TGTGCCAGCAGCCCAAGTAGGGACTCCGTCTCCTACGAGCAGTACTTC | CASSPSRDSVSYEQYF
. | TRBJ2-7 | . | TRBV7-8 | TGTGCCAGCAGCTTCAACCGACTTGAGCAGTACTTC | CASSFNRLEQYF
. | TRBJ2-6 | . | TRBV29-1 | TGCAGCGTTGCGGCCAGGGGAGGCCCTGGGGCCAACGTCCTGACTTTC | CSVAARGGPGANVLTF
many | TRBJ2-7 | . | TRBV19 | TGTGCCAGTAGTATCCGACAGGAGGGCTACGAGCAGTACTTC | CASSIRQEGYEQYF
many | TRBJ1-4 | TRBD1 | TRBV28 | TGTGCCAGCAGTTTATTGGCAGGGGGCGGGAAACTGTTTTTT | CASSLLAGGGKLFF
. | TRBJ1-2 | . | TRBV9 | TGTGCCAGCAGCGTAGTCCTTGATGGAGCTAACTATGGCTACACCTTC | CASSVVLDGANYGYTF
few | TRBJ2-1 | TRBD1 | TRBV9 | TGTGCCAGCAGCGTAGTGCCGGGACAGGGGGAGTTCTTC | CASSVVPGQGEFF
many | TRBJ2-5 | . | TRBV12-3/TRBV12-4 | TGTGCCAGCAGTTTAGCGGCCGGATCGGGGACCCAGTACTTC | CASSLAAGSGTQYF
. | TRBJ1-3 | . | TRBV7-9 | TGTGCCAGCAGCTTAGTTGGAAACACCATATATTTT | CASSLVGNTIYF
few | TRBJ2-5 | . | TRBV9 | TGTGCCAGCAGCCCCCGGGGTAGCTTTAGGGAGACCCAGTACTTC | CASSPRGSFRETQYF
few | TRBJ2-7 | TRBD2 | TRBV5-5 | TGTGCCAGCAGACGGACTAGCGGCAATAATTACGAGCAGTACTTC | CASRRTSGNNYEQYF
. | TRBJ2-1 | . | TRBV9 | TGTGCCAGCAGCGTACCGGGGCTATCCAATGAGCAGTTCTTC | CASSVPGLSNEQFF
few | TRBJ2-2 | TRBD1 | TRBV7-2 | TGTGCCAGCAGCCACAGGGGAACCGGGGAGCTGTTTTTT | CASSHRGTGELFF
few | TRBJ2-7 | TRBD1 | TRBV6-2/TRBV6-3 | TGTGCCAGCAGTCGGCCGGGACAGGAAACCTACGAGCAGTACTTC | CASSRPGQETYEQYF
few | TRBJ2-7 | . | TRBV18 | TGTGCCAGCTCACCAAACCGGAAGGGTTCGTACGAGCAGTACTTC | CASSPNRKGSYEQYF
. | TRBJ2-1 | . | TRBV12-3/TRBV12-4 | TGTGCCAGCAGTTTAGGAGGGGAGCAGTTATTC | CASSLGGEQLF
few | TRBJ2-7 | . | TRBV12-3/TRBV12-4 | TGTGCCAGCAGTTTATACAGGACCGTCGAGCAGTACTTC | CASSLYRTVEQYF
few | TRBJ2-3 | . | TRBV11-2 | TGTGCCAGCAGCTTAGAACAGGGGAGGACAGATACGCAGTATTTT | CASSLEQGRTDTQYF
. | TRBJ2-7 | . | TRBV11-2 | TGTGCCAGCAGTATACCGGGGGGCCGGTGGGAGCAGTACTTC | CASSIPGGRWEQYF
. | TRBJ2-2 | TRBD1 | TRBV7-3 | TGTGCCAGCAGCTTAGGGACAGCCAACACCGGGGAGCTGTTTTTT | CASSLGTANTGELFF
few | TRBJ2-3 | TRBD2 | TRBV18 | TGTGCCAGCTCACCGAGGGCGGGGGGTGCAGATACGCAGTATTTT | CASSPRAGGADTQYF
many | TRBJ2-1 | . | TRBV1 | TGCACCAGCAGCGGGGACCGGGACAGGGGGCCGAATGAGCAGTTCTTC | CTSSGDRDRGPNEQFF
many | TRBJ2-4 | TRBD1 | TRBV2 | TGTGCCAGCAGTCCGACAGGGGAAAAAAACATTCAGTACTTC | CASSPTGEKNIQYF
. | TRBJ1-1 | . | TRBV20-1 | TGCAGTGCTAGCTACAGGGCTGAAGCTTTCTTT | CSASYRAEAFF
many | TRBJ1-5 | TRBD1 | TRBV29-1 | TGCAGCGTTCGGACAGGGGGCGGTCAGCCCCAGCATTTT | CSVRTGGGQPQHF
many | TRBJ1-5 | . | TRBV6-1 | TGTGCCAGCAGCCTTACTTGGCAGCCCCAGCATTTT | CASSLTWQPQHF